These 15 T cell receptor beta chains originate from one sample sequenced in a study of beta chain features in type 1 diabetes. Investigators reverse transcribed all isolated RNA, so they sequenced expressed TCRB transcripts. Assay: immunoSEQ multiplex PCR; the TCRdb copy retains only in-frame clones and omits some. The sample lists under 250,000 clones, approximately 14% occurring once. Specimen: naive CD4+ T cells from blood. All receptors derive from a woman between 40 and 55 years old in good health.

This clone showed up just a few times. This sequence joins TRBV19 and TRBJ2-2, with D unresolved. The CDR3 has 14 amino acids. CDR1 is LNHDA and CDR2 is SQIVND in the germline V gene (reference sequence). Deletions cut 0 bases from V and 9 bases from J, with 11 bases between. The CDR3 loop is CASSIEARLRELFF. As DNA, the CDR3 is TGTGCCAGTAGTATAGAGGCGCGGCTTCGGGAGCTGTTTTTT.

The rearrangement links TRBV2 to TRBJ1-5, with D possibly matching TRBD1 (6 bases). Germline V gene data show CDR1 as SNHLY and CDR2 as FYNNEI. Trimming stripped 4 bases from V and 0 bases from J, with 16 bases between. The CDR3 is 17 residues long. The CDR3 loop reads CASSGTQGRDSNQPQHF. The CDR3 nucleotides are TGTGCCAGCAGTGGTACGCAGGGGAGGGATAGCAATCAGCCCCAGCATTTT.

DNA for the CDR3: TGTGCCAGTAACCGCCCCGGAGGGAGGGCTGGCTACACCTTC. Protein: CASNRPGGRAGYTF. The genes are TRBV19 and TRBJ1-2; no reliable D call. The V gene lost 7 bases and the J gene lost 7 bases, with 19 bases spanning the gap. The CDR3 consists of 14 residues. The V gene's germline CDR1 is LNHDA and CDR2 SQIVND (reference sequence).

In this sample, this clone turned up a few times. V is TRBV18 and J is TRBJ2-4; the D gene is possibly TRBD2 (6 bases). V was clipped by 2 bases and J by 0 bases, with 14 bases between them. Germline CDR1 KGHSH, CDR2 LQKENI. CDR3 length equals 17 residues. Here the CDR3 reads CASSPVAGSLAKNIQYF. In nucleotides, the CDR3 is TGTGCCAGCTCACCAGTGGCGGGATCCCTAGCCAAAAACATTCAGTACTTC.

This sequence joins TRBV5-1 and TRBJ1-1, with TRBD1 matching 10 bases. The CDR3 runs 13 residues. The V gene's germline CDR1 is SGHRS and CDR2 YFSETQ. V gave up 3 bases and J gave up 11 bases; unmatched junction bases: 7. CDR3 sequence: CASSWGDRGLAFF. The CDR3 DNA follows: TGCGCCAGCAGCTGGGGGGACAGGGGACTTGCTTTCTTT. The entire variable domain, with the rest obtained from reference TRBV5-1 and TRBJ1-1, is as follows: KAGVTQTPRYLIKTRGQQVTLSCSPISGHRSVSWYQQTPGQGLQFLFEYFSETQRNKGNFPGRFSGRQFSNSRSEMNVSTLELGDSALYLCASSWGDRGLAFFGQGTRLTVV.

Comments on this clone: Sequence at one end of the junction differs from germline and may be a read error. The rearrangement links TRBV7-7 to TRBJ2-5; 9 positions match TRBD2. The CDR3 spans 15 residues. From germline, CDR1 is SSHAT and CDR2 FNYEAQ (reference sequence). CDR3 coding DNA: TGTGCTAGCAGCTTAGGGCTAGCGGGGCGAGAGACCCAGTACTTC. Encoded protein: CASSLGLAGRETQYF.

The chain employs TRBV28 and TRBJ2-7, with D hard to call. Germline CDR1 is MDHEN and CDR2 is SYDVKM. CDR3 length: 12 residues. V lost 2 bases, J lost 2 bases, and 4 bases lay in between. CDR3 region: CASSLGAYEQYF. Written as DNA, the CDR3 is TGTGCCAGCAGTTTAGGAGCCTACGAGCAGTACTTC.

J is TRBJ2-7 and V is TRBV7-2, with 11 bases lining up with TRBD2. Germline assignment: CDR1 SGHTA and CDR2 FQGNSA. J lost 9 bases, V lost 4 bases, and 2 bases had no gene match. CDR3 length: 12 amino acids. The CDR3 bases are TGTGCCAGCAGCTCTGGACTAGCGGGGCAGTACTTC. Residues: CASSSGLAGQYF.

CDR3 loop: CASSTTAGVETQYF. The CDR3 DNA reads TGTGCCAGCAGCACTACAGCGGGGGTAGAGACCCAGTACTTC. This chain uses TRBV11-2 with TRBJ2-5, with TRBD2 matching over 8 bases. V gave up 5 bases and J gave up 4 bases; unmatched junction bases: 6. This CDR3 contains 14 residues. CDR1 is SGHAT and CDR2 is FQNNGV in the germline V gene.

The chain uses TRBV29-1 and TRBJ1-2; 9 positions agree with TRBD1. Trimming took 6 bases from V and 5 from J; bases not matched to a gene: 10. Germline V CDR1 and CDR2: SQVTM, ANQGSEA. The CDR3 is 14 residues long. The CDR3 region has the DNA TGCAGCGTGGAAAGTGGACAGGGGATATATGGCTACACCTTC. It codes for CSVESGQGIYGYTF. Full variable domain (remainder filled in from reference TRBV29-1 and TRBJ1-2): SAVISQKPSRDICQRGTSLTIQCQVDSQVTMMFWYRQQPGQSLTLIATANQGSEATYESGFVIDKFPISRPNLTFSTLTVSNMSPEDSSIYLCSVESGQGIYGYTFGSGTRLTVV.

The chain links TRBV6-5 to TRBJ1-2; D gene ambiguous. The V gene lost 2 bases and the J gene lost 5 bases, with 12 bases spanning the gap. The CDR3 has 14 residues. Per germline, CDR1 MNHEY and CDR2 SVGAGI. The CDR3 region is CASSYQPTGYGYTF. CDR3 sequence (DNA): TGTGCCAGCAGTTACCAACCTACCGGGTATGGCTACACCTTC.

The rearrangement links TRBV7-8 to TRBJ2-5; 7 bases agree with TRBD2. The CDR3 contains 15 residues. The V gene end was trimmed by 5 bases and the J gene end by 2 bases; junction bases not matched to a gene: 8. Looked up from germline, CDR1 is SGHVS and CDR2 is FQNEAQ. CDR3 bases: TGTGCCAGCAGCCCCGGACTAGGAGGGCAAGAGACCCAGTACTTC. This encodes CASSPGLGGQETQYF.

This clone was counted between two and nine times. The V gene is TRBV27, the J gene TRBJ2-3; 8 bases fit TRBD1. Trimming cost V 5 bases and J 4 bases; bases outside gene matches: 14. CDR3 length: 17 amino acids. Per the germline V gene, CDR1 is MNHEY and CDR2 is SMNVEV (reference sequence). CDR3 in amino acids: CASSPPTTGVFSDTQYF. CDR3 in DNA: TGTGCCAGCAGTCCTCCTACGACAGGGGTCTTTTCAGATACGCAGTATTTT.

This clone occurred a few times. This rearrangement joins TRBV5-1 to TRBJ1-1; possible D gene TRBD1, 5 bases. Germline V gene lookup returns CDR1 SGHRS and CDR2 YFSETQ. This CDR3 has 14 residues. V lost 2 bases and J 4 bases, leaving 12 bases between the germline ends. The CDR3 coding sequence is TGCGCCAGCAGCTTACTGCAGGGTACCACTGAAGCTTTCTTT. It yields the protein CASSLLQGTTEAFF.

This rearrangement joins TRBV5-1 to TRBJ2-7; 9 nucleotides line up with TRBD2. Per germline, CDR1 SGHRS and CDR2 YFSETQ. The CDR3 sequence is 15 residues long. The ends lost 3 bases at V and 6 bases at J; junction bases unmatched: 10. In DNA form, the CDR3 reads TGCGCCAGCAGCTCCTTAGCGGGGGCCTACGTCGAGCAGTACTTC. The encoded protein is CASSSLAGAYVEQYF.